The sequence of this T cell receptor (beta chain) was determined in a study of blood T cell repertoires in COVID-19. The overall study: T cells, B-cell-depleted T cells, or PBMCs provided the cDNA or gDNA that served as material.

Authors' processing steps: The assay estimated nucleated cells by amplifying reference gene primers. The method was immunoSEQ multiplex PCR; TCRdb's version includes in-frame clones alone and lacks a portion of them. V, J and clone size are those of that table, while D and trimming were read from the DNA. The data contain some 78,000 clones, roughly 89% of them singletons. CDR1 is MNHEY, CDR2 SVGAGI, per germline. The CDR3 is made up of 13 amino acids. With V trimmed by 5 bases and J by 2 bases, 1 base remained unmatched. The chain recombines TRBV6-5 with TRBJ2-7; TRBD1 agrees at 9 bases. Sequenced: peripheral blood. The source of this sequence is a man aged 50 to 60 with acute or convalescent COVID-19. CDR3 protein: CASSRDRAYEQYF. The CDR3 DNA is TGTGCCAGCAGTCGGGACAGGGCCTACGAGCAGTACTTC.